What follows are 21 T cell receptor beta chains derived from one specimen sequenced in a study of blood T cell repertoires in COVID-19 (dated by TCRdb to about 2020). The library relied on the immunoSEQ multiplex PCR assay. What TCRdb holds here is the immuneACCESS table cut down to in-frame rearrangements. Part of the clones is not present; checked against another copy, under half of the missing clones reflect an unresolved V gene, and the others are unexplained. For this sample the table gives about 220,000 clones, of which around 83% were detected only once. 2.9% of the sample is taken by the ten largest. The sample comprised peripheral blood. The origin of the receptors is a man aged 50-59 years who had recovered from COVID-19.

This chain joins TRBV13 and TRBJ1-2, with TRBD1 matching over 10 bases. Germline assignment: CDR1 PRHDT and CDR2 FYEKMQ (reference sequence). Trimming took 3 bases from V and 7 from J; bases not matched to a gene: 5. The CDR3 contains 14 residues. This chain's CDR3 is CASSLGQGIGGYTF. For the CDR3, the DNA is TGTGCCAGCAGCTTGGGACAGGGGATAGGTGGCTACACCTTC.

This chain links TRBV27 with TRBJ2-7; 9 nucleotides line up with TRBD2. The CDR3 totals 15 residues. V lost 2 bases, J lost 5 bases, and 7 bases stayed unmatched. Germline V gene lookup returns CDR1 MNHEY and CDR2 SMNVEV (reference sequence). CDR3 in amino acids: CASSLTPGLANEQYF. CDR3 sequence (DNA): TGTGCCAGCAGTTTAACGCCGGGACTAGCAAACGAGCAGTACTTC.

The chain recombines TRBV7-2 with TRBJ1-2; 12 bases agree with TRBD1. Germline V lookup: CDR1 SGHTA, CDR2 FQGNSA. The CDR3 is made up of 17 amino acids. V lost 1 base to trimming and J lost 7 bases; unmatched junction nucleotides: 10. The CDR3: CASSLGGRGTGGGGYTF. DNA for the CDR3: TGTGCCAGCAGCTTAGGAGGCCGTGGGACAGGGGGCGGTGGCTACACCTTC.

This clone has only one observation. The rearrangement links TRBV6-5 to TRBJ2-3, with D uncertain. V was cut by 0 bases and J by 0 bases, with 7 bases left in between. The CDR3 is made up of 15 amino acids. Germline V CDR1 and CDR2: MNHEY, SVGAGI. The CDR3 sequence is CASSYSFTSTDTQYF. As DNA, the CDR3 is TGTGCCAGCAGTTACTCATTTACTAGCACAGATACGCAGTATTTT.

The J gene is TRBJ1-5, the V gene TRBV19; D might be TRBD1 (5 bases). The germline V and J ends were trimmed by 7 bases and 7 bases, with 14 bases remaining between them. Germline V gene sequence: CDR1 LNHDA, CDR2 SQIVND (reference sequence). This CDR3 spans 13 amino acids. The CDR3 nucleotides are TGTGCCAGTAAATCCACAGGCGCACAGCCCCAGCATTTT. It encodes CASKSTGAQPQHF.

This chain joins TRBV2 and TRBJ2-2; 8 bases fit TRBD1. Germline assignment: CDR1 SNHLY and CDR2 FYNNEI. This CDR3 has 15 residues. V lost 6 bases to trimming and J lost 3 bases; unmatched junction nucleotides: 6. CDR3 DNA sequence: TGTGCCAGCAGCTCCAGGGGGCTAGACACCGGGGAGCTGTTTTTT. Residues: CASSSRGLDTGELFF.

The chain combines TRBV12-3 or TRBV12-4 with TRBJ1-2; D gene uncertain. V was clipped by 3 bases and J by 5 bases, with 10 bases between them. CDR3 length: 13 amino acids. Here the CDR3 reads CASSFRDSYGYTF. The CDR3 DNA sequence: TGTGCCAGCAGTTTTCGGGATTCGTATGGCTACACCTTC.

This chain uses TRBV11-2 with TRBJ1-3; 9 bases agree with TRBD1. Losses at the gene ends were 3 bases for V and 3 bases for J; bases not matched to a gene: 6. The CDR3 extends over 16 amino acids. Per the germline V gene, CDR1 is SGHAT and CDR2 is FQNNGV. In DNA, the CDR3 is TGTGCCAGCAGCTTGGCGGGACAGGGAATTGGAAACACCATATATTTT. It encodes CASSLAGQGIGNTIYF.

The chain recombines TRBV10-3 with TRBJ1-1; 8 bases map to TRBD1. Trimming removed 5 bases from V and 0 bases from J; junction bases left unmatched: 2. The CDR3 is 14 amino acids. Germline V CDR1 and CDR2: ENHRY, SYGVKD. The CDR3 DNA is TGTGCCATCAGTAACAGGGGGGTGAACACTGAAGCTTTCTTT. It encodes CAISNRGVNTEAFF.

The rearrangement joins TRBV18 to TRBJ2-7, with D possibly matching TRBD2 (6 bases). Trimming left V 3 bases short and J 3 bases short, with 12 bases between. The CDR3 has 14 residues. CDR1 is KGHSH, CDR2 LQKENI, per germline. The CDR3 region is CASSPAGTGYEQYF. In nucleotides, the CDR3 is TGTGCCAGCTCACCGGCGGGAACCGGCTACGAGCAGTACTTC.

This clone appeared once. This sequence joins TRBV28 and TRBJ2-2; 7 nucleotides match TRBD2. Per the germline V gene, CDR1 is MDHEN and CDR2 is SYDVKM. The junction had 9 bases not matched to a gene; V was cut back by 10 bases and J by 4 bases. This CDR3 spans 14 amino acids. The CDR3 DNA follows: TGTGCCATCGGGGGGAACCTGATCACCGGGGAGCTGTTTTTT. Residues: CAIGGNLITGELFF. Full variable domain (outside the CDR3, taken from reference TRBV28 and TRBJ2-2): DVKVTQSSRYLVKRTGEKVFLECVQDMDHENMFWYRQDPGLGLRLIYFSYDVKMKEKGDIPEGYSVSREKKERFSLILESASTNQTSMYLCAIGGNLITGELFFGEGSRLTVL.

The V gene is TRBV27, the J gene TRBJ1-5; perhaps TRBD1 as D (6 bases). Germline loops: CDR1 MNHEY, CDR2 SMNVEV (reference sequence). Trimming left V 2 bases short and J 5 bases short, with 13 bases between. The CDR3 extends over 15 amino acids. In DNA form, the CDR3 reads TGTGCCAGCAGTTTAAATGGACAGAGCTATCAGCCCCAGCATTTT. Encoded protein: CASSLNGQSYQPQHF.

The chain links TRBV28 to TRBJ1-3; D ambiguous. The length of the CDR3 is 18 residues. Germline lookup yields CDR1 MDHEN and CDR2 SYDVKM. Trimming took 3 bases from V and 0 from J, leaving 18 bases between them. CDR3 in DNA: TGTGCCAGCAGTTTTATCCAGGCCCGTGCCTTCTCTGGAAACACCATATATTTT. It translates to CASSFIQARAFSGNTIYF.

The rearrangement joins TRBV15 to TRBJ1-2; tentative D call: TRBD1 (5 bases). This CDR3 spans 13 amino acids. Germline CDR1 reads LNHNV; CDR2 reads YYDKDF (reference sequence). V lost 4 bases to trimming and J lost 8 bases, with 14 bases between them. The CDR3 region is CATSNQGLWGYTF. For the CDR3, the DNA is TGTGCCACCAGCAACCAGGGATTGTGGGGCTACACCTTC.

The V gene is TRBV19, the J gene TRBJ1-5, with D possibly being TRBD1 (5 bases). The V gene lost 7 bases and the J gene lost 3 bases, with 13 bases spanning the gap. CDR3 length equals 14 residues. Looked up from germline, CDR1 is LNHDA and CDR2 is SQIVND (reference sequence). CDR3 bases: TGTGCCAGTAAGGGGAGGGGACCCAATCAGCCCCAGCATTTT. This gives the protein CASKGRGPNQPQHF.

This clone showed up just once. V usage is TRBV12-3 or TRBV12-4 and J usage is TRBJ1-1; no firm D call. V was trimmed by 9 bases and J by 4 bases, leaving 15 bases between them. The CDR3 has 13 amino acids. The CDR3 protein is CASTQVGATEAFF. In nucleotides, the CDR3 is TGTGCCAGTACTCAGGTGGGTGCCACTGAAGCTTTCTTT.

The CDR3 loop reads CASSPRGGFSDEQFF. CDR3 in DNA: TGTGCCAGCAGTCCCCGAGGGGGATTTAGTGATGAGCAGTTCTTC. The V and J genes are TRBV28 and TRBJ2-1, with D tentatively TRBD1 (6 bases). Deletions cut 5 bases from V and 8 bases from J, with 19 bases between. Germline assignment: CDR1 MDHEN and CDR2 SYDVKM. This CDR3 comprises 15 residues.

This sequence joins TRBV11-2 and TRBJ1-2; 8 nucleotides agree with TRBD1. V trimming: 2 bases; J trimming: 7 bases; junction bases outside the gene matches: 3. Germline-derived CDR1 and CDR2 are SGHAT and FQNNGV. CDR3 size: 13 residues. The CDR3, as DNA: TGTGCCAGCAGCTTACAGGGGGCGCTTGGCTACACCTTC. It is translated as CASSLQGALGYTF.

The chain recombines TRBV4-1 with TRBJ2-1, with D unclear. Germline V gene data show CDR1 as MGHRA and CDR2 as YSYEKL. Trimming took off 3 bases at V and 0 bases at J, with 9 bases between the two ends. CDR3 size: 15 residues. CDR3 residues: CASSQAHSSYNEQFF. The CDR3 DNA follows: TGCGCCAGCAGCCAGGCACACAGCTCCTACAATGAGCAGTTCTTC.

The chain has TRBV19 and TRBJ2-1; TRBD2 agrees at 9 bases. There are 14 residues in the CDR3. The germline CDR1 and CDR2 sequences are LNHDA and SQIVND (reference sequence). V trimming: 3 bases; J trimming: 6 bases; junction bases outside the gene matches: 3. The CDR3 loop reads CASSMTSGPNEQFF. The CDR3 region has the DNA TGTGCCAGTAGTATGACTAGCGGCCCCAATGAGCAGTTCTTC.

CDR3 amino acids: CASSLGQGASYNEQFF. CDR3 coding DNA: TGTGCCAGCTCCCTCGGACAGGGGGCCTCCTACAATGAGCAGTTCTTC. The rearrangement joins TRBV18 to TRBJ2-1, with TRBD1 matching over 11 bases. V was pared by 6 bases and J by 0 bases, with 4 bases of the junction left unmatched. CDR1 and CDR2 (germline): KGHSH, LQKENI. This CDR3 is built from 16 residues.